This record looks at one TCR beta chain sequence and its context. No cognate antigen has been identified for it. The input lacks base qualities; no much larger clone sits a single base away. The data belong to a study of cytomegalovirus exposure and HLA in healthy donors (dated by TCRdb to about 2017). Study-wide context: An earlier analysis of roughly 500 of the donors reported 276 Gb of sequence data and 95 million to 120 million unique TCR beta sequences obtained from 180 million or so T cells. Genome-wide SNP genotypes for about three fifths of the roughly 700 donors were used in a later genetic analysis, which treated that subset as a discovery cohort. An early release covering roughly 600 HLA-typed donors comprised about 300 gigabases of sequencing data and roughly 86 million unique TCR sequences. The aim of the study was to test whether cataloging public T cell receptors could identify signatures of past pathogen exposure. The number of typed donors differed by locus: roughly 620-640 for A, B, C, DRB1 and DQB1; some 500 for DQA1; 606 for DPA1; and roughly 470 for DPB1. Roughly five DR-DQ haplotypes were handled as single units for association and clustering because linkage in the cohort was strong. To predict cytomegalovirus infection status, the study combined high-throughput TCR immunosequencing, statistical association of individual TCRs with disease status, and machine learning. HLA typing covered class I and class II loci at four-digit resolution. Besides the first cohort of 500 to 700 subjects, a separate validation cohort made up of over 100 different subjects was used. On average, about 200,000 unique TCR beta nucleotide sequences were sequenced per donor among fewer than 500 genotyped donors of the cohort, with roughly 18% of those sequences being non-productive. The study used immunosequencing to profile the T cell repertoires of around 600 subjects and linked those repertoires to cytomegalovirus serostatus. Of the roughly 410 genotyped donors, roughly 76% were placed in the genetic ancestry cluster associated with self-reported Caucasian donors. A later analysis re-analyzed previously published TCR beta repertoires from roughly 630 donors and added high-resolution HLA genotyping to study TCR occurrence patterns. Donor age, sex, ethnicity and CMV serostatus were compiled together with the repertoire data. All discovery cohort repertoires had been generated on a single sequencing platform. Rather than drawing on any new phenotypic data, the later analysis identified candidate immune exposures from TCR beta sequences and the way those sequences occurred across donors. To decide whether each TCR beta V gene segment behaved as functional or pseudogenic, an earlier analysis of 587 of the donors relied on high-throughput TCR beta sequencing.

From the germline V gene, CDR1 is KGHSH and CDR2 is LQKENI. V is cut back by 3 bases and J by 7 bases, with 7 bases in the junction unmatched. Counted from cysteine to phenylalanine, this CDR3 has 15 amino acids. Here the CDR3 DNA is all that survives: 45 bases in frame from base 1. The library relied on the immunoSEQ multiplex PCR assay. A mixture of 60 forward primers for TCR Vbeta segments and 13 reverse primers for TCR Jbeta segments was used in the multiplex PCR. The CDR3 region of rearranged TCR beta genes was amplified from genomic DNA by a multiplex PCR assay. Amplified TCR beta libraries were sequenced as 87-base-pair reads on the Illumina HiSeq System. On the study's bioinformatics: Across the roughly 600 repertoires, a later analysis counted about 81 million unique TCR beta chains, roughly 11 million of which were shared by at least two donors. Raw reads were error-corrected and collapsed into unique sequences with a nearest-neighbor algorithm that merged closely related sequences to remove PCR and sequencing errors. V, D and J gene segments were assigned by aligning CDR3 sequences to IMGT reference sequences. Each retained sequence needed at least a six-nucleotide match to both a V gene segment and a J gene segment. A rearrangement counted as productive if the CDR3 had no stop codons and remained in frame with V and J, and every other rearrangement counted as non-productive. CDR3 was defined by IMGT convention, running from the second conserved V-encoded cysteine to the conserved J-encoded phenylalanine. The earlier analysis of about 530 of the donors excluded any sequence lacking an unambiguous match to a single V gene segment. An earlier analysis of fewer than 650 of the donors classified V segments as functional when productive rearrangements were above 56.7% and as segregating when the standard deviation between donors was above 5%. A statistical classification framework was built to diagnose cytomegalovirus status from the catalog of TCR beta chain sequences. In a later analysis, V and J genes were assigned by comparing TCR nucleotide sequences against IMGT/GENE-DB human TR gene sequences. A later analysis assigned CDR3 sequences and most-parsimonious VDJ recombination scenarios with the TCRdist pipeline. In a later analysis, every TCR beta chain was defined by the combination of its CDR3 amino acid sequence and its V-gene family, and reads without a unique V-gene family were dropped. As a way to deal with suspected cross-contamination and a sequencing artifact, a later analysis dropped approximately 570 nucleotide sequences that were highly shared and had low generation probability. In a later analysis, a clonal expansion index for each public chain was calculated from normalized within-repertoire ranks of inferred template counts. A later analysis computed generation probabilities with a VDJ recombination model fitted to out-of-frame rearrangements, and checked the results against IGoR. Hypergeometric tests were used in a later analysis to score TCR-TCR, TCR-HLA and TCR-CMV co-occurrence, with a repertoire-size bias correction applied to the TCR pairs. False discovery rates were estimated in a later analysis by permuting HLA or CMV assignments 20 times. A later analysis grouped co-occurring TCRs with DBSCAN, adding TCRdist sequence similarity when clustering within HLA-allele-positive subsets. For co-occurrence clustering, repertoires with fewer than 30,000 or more than 120,000 public chains were excluded, along with 4 to 6 repertoires with anomalous nucleotide sharing. The table comes from immuneACCESS by way of TCRdb, which keeps in-frame sequences with V and J called. Part of the clones is missing from these tables; in studies checked, under half for an unresolved V gene and the rest for unknown reasons. V and J calls and clone size are as listed in that table; D and trimming were resolved from the DNA. The sample table lists some 170,000 clones, about three quarters of them with a count of one. The ten largest clones add up to less than 8% of the sample.

What the authors observed across the whole study: The cohort was sequenced for TCR beta chains only, and without alpha or paired-chain data the features that could be detected were limited. At a false discovery rate of 0.05, a later analysis linked 16,000 or so TCR beta sequences to specific HLA alleles. The presence/absence analyses assumed that sequencing depth was roughly uniform across donors, and that assumption may not be true. When HLA alleles, especially DR and DQ, strongly co-occurred, attributing TCR associations to individual alleles was difficult. Some IMGT-functional V segments, including TRBV6-2 and TRBV6-3, could not be told apart with the 87-base-pair reads, so those segments were excluded. The study gave a list of some 150 TCR beta chains associated with cytomegalovirus. According to the authors, the approach could potentially be generalized to other disease states and immunological phenotypes. An association between a missense DCLRE1C variant and V-gene and J-gene trimming of TCR beta chains was found in a later genetic analysis and replicated in an independent cohort. For the cohort, immune exposure information was limited to CMV serostatus. A further reported finding was that TCR beta sequences accurately predicted the HLA-A and HLA-B alleles for most subjects in the first cohort. In a later analysis, most CMV-associated TCR beta chains were found to appear HLA-restricted, with HLA associations seemingly driven largely by CMV exposure. Linkage disequilibrium might explain the correlated functional status among segregating V segments, but an unknown experimental factor could not be excluded. In an earlier analysis of some 540 of the donors, most TCR beta V segments appeared in productive rearrangements about 87% or about 30% of the time, broadly matching IMGT annotations. In vitro tests confirmed that three of the cytomegalovirus-associated TCR beta chains recognize cytomegalovirus antigens. According to a later analysis, parvovirus B19, influenza, CMV and Epstein-Barr virus appeared linked to several top co-occurrence clusters. According to a later analysis, TCR association rates differed among HLA loci, with DRB1 alleles showing the most associated TCRs and HLA-C alleles showing the fewest. Over 15 rarely observed V segments, including chromosome 9 orphons, were excluded from the earlier analysis of several hundred of the donors because counts were too low. Most TCR sequences were observed very rarely across donors, whereas some public TCRs were present in many individuals. The classifier was reported to diagnose cytomegalovirus status with high specificity and sensitivity in both the original cohort and the validation cohort. The sequencing pipeline was judged likely to have produced a cluster of highly shared sequence variants as a technical artifact. Compared with equally common non-associated chains, HLA-associated TCR beta chains in a later analysis were more clonally expanded and had lower generation probabilities. Because HLA typing was missing for some donors at each locus, association tests included only the typed subset. A later genetic analysis reported fewer N-insertions in productive TCRs among donors in an Asian-associated ancestry cluster than the roughly 640-donor mean.

The cohort consisted of hundreds of healthy bone marrow donors. At the time of sampling, every cohort member was nominally healthy, though immune exposures that went unrecorded were likely present. The donor tested CMV seropositive and was one of the 289 seropositive cohort members. Each donor provided a peripheral blood sample, and peripheral blood mononuclear cells were used for TCR beta sequencing. Genomic DNA was extracted from the blood cell samples with the Qiagen DNeasy Blood Extraction Kit. This TCR came from a man in his forties in good health and CMV-seropositive. Rearrangement joined TRBV18 to TRBJ1-2; TRBD1 fits 11 bases in the junction. The sequenced sample consisted of PBMCs. The sequenced DNA: TGTGCCAGCTCACCTACGGACAGGGGGCGAGGTGGCTACACCTTC. It translates to CASSPTDRGRGGYTF.